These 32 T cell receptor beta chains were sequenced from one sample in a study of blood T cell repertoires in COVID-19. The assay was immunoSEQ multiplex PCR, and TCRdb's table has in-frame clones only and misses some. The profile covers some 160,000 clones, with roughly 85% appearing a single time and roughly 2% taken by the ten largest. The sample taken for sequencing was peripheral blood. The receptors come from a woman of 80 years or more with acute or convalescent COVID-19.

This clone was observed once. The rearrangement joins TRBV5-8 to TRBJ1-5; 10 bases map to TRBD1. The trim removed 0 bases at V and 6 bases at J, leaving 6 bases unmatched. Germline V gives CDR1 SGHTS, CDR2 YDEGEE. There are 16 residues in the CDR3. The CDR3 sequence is CASSLGTGGVGQPQHF. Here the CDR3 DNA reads TGTGCCAGCAGCTTGGGGACAGGGGGAGTGGGTCAGCCCCAGCATTTT.

CDR3 loop: CASSSRAQGEGSPLHF. The DNA for the CDR3 is TGTGCCAGCAGCTCACGTGCACAGGGGGAGGGTTCACCCCTCCACTTT. The chain carries TRBV5-4 and TRBJ1-6, with 8 bases matching TRBD1. Germline V gene data show CDR1 as SGHNT and CDR2 as YYREEE (reference sequence). CDR3 size: 16 residues. V dropped 3 bases and J dropped 9; count of bases not matched to a gene: 11.

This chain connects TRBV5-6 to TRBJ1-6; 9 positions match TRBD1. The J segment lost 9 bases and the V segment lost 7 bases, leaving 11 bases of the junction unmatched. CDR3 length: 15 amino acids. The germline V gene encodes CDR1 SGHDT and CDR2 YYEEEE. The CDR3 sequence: CASRQQGALGSPLHF. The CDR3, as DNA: TGTGCCAGCCGTCAACAGGGGGCGCTCGGTTCACCCCTCCACTTT.

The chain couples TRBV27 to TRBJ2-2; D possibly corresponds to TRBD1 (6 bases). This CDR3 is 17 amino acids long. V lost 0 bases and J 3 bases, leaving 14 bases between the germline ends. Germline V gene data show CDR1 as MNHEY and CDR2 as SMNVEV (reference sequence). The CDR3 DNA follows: TGTGCCAGCAGTTTATCGAAAGCCGGACAGCACACCGGGGAGCTGTTTTTT. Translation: CASSLSKAGQHTGELFF.

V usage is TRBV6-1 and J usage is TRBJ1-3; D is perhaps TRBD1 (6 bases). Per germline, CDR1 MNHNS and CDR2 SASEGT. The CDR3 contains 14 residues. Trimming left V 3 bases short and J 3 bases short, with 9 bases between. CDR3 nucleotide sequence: TGTGCCAGCAGTGAGACAGGCGATGGAAACACCATATATTTT. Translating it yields CASSETGDGNTIYF.

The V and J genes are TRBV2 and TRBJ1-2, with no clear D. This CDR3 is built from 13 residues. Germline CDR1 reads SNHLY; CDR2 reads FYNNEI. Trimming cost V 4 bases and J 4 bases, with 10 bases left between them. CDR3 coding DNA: TGTGCCAGCAGTGTTGAGGGCCCCTATGGCTACACCTTC. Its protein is CASSVEGPYGYTF.

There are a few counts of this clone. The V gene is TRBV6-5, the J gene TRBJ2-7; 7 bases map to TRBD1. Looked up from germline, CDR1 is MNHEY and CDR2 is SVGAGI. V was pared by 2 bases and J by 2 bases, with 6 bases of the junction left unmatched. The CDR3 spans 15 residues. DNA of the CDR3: TGTGCCAGCAGTTACGAGGGGGCAAGGGCCTACGAGCAGTACTTC. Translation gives CASSYEGARAYEQYF.

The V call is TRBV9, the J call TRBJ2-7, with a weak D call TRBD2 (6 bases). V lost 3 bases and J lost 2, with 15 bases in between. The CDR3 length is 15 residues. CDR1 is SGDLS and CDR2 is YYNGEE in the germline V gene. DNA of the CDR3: TGTGCCAGCAGCGCCCGTTGGGACTTGACCTACGAGCAGTACTTC. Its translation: CASSARWDLTYEQYF.

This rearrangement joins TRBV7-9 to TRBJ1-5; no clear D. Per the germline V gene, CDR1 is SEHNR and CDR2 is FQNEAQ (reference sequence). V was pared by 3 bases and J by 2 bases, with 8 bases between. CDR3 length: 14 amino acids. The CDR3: CASSFADGNQPQHF. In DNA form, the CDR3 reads TGTGCCAGCAGCTTTGCGGATGGCAATCAGCCCCAGCATTTT.

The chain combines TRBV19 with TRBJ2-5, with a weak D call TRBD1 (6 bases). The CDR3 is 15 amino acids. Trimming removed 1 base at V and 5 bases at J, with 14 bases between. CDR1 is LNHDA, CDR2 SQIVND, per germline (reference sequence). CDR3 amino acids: CASSIGGTRRETQYF. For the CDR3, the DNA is TGTGCCAGTAGTATAGGGGGGACAAGGAGGGAGACCCAGTACTTC. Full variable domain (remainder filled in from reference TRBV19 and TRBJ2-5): DGGITQSPKYLFRKEGQNVTLSCEQNLNHDAMYWYRQDPGQGLRLIYYSQIVNDFQKGDIAEGYSVSREKKESFPLTVTSAQKNPTAFYLCASSIGGTRRETQYFGPGTRLLVL.

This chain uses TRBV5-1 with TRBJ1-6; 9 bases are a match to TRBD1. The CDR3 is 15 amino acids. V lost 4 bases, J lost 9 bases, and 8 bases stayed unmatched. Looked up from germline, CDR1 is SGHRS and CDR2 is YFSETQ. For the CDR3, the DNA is TGCGCCAGCAGCCCGCCGGGACAGGGTGGTTCACCCCTCCACTTT. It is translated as CASSPPGQGGSPLHF.

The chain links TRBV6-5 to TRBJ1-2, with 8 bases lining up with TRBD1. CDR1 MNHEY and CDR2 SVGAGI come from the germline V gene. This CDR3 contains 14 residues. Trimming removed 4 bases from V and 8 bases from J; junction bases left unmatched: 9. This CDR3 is CASSFRPTGDGYTF. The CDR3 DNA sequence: TGTGCCAGCAGTTTCCGCCCGACAGGGGACGGCTACACCTTC.

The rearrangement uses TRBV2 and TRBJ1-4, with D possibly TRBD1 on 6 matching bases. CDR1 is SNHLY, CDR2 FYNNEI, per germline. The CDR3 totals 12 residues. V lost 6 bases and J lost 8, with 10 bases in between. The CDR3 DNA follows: TGTGCCAGCAGAGAGGGGGGGGAAAAACTGTTTTTT. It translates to CASREGGEKLFF.

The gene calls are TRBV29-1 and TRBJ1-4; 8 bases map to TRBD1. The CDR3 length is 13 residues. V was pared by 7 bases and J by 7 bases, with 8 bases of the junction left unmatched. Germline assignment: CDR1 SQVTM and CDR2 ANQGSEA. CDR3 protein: CSAGTGGTEKLFF. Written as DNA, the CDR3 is TGCAGCGCCGGAACAGGGGGAACTGAAAAACTGTTTTTT.

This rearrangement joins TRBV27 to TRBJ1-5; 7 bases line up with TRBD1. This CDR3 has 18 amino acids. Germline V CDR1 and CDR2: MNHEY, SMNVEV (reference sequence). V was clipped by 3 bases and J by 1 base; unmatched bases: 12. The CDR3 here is CASSFQWREGASNQPQHF. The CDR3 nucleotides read TGTGCCAGCAGTTTTCAGTGGCGCGAGGGGGCAAGCAATCAGCCCCAGCATTTT.

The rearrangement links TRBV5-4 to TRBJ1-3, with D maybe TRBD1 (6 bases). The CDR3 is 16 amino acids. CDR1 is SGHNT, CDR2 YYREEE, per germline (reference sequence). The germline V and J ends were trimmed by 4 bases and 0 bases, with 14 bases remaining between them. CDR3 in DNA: TGTGCCAGCAGCCGAGGGGGAGAGGTCTCTGGAAACACCATATATTTT. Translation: CASSRGGEVSGNTIYF.

CDR3 sequence: CASSSSGGANEKLFF. DNA for the CDR3: TGTGCCAGCAGTTCATCAGGGGGAGCTAATGAAAAACTGTTTTTT. The chain employs TRBV28 and TRBJ1-4; 7 bases align to TRBD1. Germline CDR1 MDHEN, CDR2 SYDVKM. Trimming cost V 4 bases and J 3 bases; bases outside gene matches: 5. The CDR3 spans 15 residues.

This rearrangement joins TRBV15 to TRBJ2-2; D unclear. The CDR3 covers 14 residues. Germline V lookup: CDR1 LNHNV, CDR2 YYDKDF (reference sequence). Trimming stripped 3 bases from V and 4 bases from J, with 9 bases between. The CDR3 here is CATSSPRFTGELFF. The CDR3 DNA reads TGTGCCACCAGCAGCCCCCGTTTCACCGGGGAGCTGTTTTTT.

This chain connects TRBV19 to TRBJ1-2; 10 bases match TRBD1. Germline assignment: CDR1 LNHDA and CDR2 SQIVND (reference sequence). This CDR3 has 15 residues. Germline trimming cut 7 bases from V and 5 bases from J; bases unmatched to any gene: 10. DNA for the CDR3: TGTGCCAGTACCCCGGGACAGGGGCCGACTTATGGCTACACCTTC. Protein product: CASTPGQGPTYGYTF.

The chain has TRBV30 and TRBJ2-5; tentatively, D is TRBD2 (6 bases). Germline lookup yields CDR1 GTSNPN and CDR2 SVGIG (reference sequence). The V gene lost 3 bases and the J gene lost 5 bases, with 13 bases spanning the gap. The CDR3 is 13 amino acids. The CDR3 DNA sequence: TGTGCCTGGAGGGGAGGCACAGCCGAGACCCAGTACTTC. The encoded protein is CAWRGGTAETQYF.

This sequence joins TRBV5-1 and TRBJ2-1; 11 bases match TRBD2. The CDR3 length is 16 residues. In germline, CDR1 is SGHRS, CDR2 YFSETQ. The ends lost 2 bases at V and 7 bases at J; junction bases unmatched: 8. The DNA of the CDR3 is TGCGCCAGCAGCTTTGCCCCTAGCGGGGGGCTTAATGAGCAGTTCTTC. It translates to CASSFAPSGGLNEQFF.

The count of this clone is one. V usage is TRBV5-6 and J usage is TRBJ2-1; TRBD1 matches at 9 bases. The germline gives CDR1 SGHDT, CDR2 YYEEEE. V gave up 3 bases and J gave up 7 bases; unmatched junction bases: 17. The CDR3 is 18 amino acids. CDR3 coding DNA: TGTGCCAGCAGCTCCGGGACAGGGTCGTTCCGCCGCGGGAATGAGCAGTTCTTC. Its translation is CASSSGTGSFRRGNEQFF.

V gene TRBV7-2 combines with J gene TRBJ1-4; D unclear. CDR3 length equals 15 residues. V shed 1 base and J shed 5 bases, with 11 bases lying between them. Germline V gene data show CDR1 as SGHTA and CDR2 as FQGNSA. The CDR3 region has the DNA TGTGCCAGCAGCTTAGAAGGAGCCTTCAATGAAAAACTGTTTTTT. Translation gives CASSLEGAFNEKLFF.

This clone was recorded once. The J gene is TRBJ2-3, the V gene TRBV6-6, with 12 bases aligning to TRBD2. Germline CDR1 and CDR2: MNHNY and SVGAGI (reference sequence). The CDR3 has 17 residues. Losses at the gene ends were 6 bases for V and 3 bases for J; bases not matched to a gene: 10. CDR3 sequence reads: CASSRPTTSGRTDTQYF. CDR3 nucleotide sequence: TGTGCCAGCAGCCGACCCACGACTAGCGGGAGAACAGATACGCAGTATTTT.

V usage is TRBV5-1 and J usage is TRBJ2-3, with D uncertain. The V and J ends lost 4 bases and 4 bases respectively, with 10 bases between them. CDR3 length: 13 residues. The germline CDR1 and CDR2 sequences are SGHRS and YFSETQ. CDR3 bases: TGCGCCAGCAGCGACTCCGGAGCAGATACGCAGTATTTT. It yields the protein CASSDSGADTQYF. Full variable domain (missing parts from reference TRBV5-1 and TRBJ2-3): KAGVTQTPRYLIKTRGQQVTLSCSPISGHRSVSWYQQTPGQGLQFLFEYFSETQRNKGNFPGRFSGRQFSNSRSEMNVSTLELGDSALYLCASSDSGADTQYFGPGTRLTVL.

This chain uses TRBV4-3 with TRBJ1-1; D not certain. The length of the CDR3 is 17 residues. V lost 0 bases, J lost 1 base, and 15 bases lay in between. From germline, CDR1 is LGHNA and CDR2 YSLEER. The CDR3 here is CASSQEWLGHGNTEAFF. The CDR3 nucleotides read TGCGCCAGCAGCCAAGAGTGGTTGGGCCACGGGAACACTGAAGCTTTCTTT.

The CDR3 DNA reads as TGCGCCAGCAGTGACCAGGGGGCCTCTGGAAACACCATATATTTT. Amino acid sequence: CASSDQGASGNTIYF. The chain is built from TRBV5-1 and TRBJ1-3; 8 positions match TRBD1. Germline CDR1 reads SGHRS; CDR2 reads YFSETQ. V lost 5 bases, J lost 0 bases, and 4 bases stayed unmatched. The CDR3 sequence is 15 residues long. Variable domain in full (rest from reference TRBV5-1 and TRBJ1-3): KAGVTQTPRYLIKTRGQQVTLSCSPISGHRSVSWYQQTPGQGLQFLFEYFSETQRNKGNFPGRFSGRQFSNSRSEMNVSTLELGDSALYLCASSDQGASGNTIYFGEGSWLTVV.

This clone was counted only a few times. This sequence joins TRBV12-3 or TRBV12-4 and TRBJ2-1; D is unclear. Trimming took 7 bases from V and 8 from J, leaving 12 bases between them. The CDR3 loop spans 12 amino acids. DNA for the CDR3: TGTGCCAGCACGACCTGGGCGTATGAGCAGTTCTTC. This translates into CASTTWAYEQFF.

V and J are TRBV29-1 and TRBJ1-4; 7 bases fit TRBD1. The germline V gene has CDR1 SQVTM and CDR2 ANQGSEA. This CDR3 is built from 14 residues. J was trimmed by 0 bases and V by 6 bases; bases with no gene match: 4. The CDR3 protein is CSVLTGATNEKLFF. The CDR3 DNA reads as TGCAGCGTCCTAACAGGGGCAACTAATGAAAAACTGTTTTTT.

For the CDR3, the DNA is TGTGCCAGTAGTATTTCGTCGGATTCACCCCTCCACTTT. Protein product: CASSISSDSPLHF. The V call is TRBV19, the J call TRBJ1-6; D is unresolved. V was trimmed by 3 bases and J by 8 bases, leaving 8 bases between them. Germline-derived CDR1 and CDR2 are LNHDA and SQIVND (reference sequence). CDR3 length: 13 residues.

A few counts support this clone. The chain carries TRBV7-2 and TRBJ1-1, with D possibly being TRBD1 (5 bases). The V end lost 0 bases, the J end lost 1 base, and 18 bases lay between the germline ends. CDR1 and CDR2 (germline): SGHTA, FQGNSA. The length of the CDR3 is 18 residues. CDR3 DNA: TGTGCCAGCAGCTTAGCCCCTGACAGAGTGGGAAGGAACACTGAAGCTTTCTTT. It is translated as CASSLAPDRVGRNTEAFF.

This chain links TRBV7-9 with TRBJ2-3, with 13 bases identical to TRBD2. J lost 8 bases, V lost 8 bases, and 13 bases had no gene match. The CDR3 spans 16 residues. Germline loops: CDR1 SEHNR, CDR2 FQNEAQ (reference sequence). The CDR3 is CASGPIELAGGLTQYF. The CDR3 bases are TGTGCCAGCGGACCAATTGAACTAGCGGGGGGGCTTACGCAGTATTTT.